Listed below are T cell receptor beta chains from one sample, sequenced in a study of T cells in Graves' hyperthyroidism and ophthalmopathy. TCRdb used MiXCR to reprocess the multiplex PCR reads, holding one entry per CDR3 protein. The sample lists just over 550,000 distinct CDR3 sequences, 46% occurring once. Material for sequencing was peripheral blood or thyroid tissue (not recorded which). The source is a woman between 18 and 29 years old with Graves' hyperthyroidism. The CDR3 runs from the conserved cysteine through the conserved F or W. The D gene is left open where the match is weak. Clone size is given for some rows only: seen once, a few or many times, or a class if the clone is expanded.

J	V	D	size	DNA	CDR3
TRBJ1-2	TRBV25-1	TRBD1	NA	TGTGCCAGCTCCACTCAGGGGGTGACGGGCTATGGCTACACCTTC	CASSTQGVTGYGYTF
TRBJ1-2	TRBV7-9	NA	few	TGTGCCAGCAGCTTACAGTTAGGCTACACCTTC	CASSLQLGYTF
TRBJ2-5	TRBV19	TRBD1	NA	TGTGCCAGTAGCCCTGGGACAGGAGAATCTCAAGAGACCCAGTACTTC	CASSPGTGESQETQYF
TRBJ1-2	TRBV9	TRBD1	NA	TGTGCCAGCAGCCTACTACCGGGACAGGGGGTCGGCTATGGCTACACCTTC	CASSLLPGQGVGYGYTF
TRBJ1-2	TRBV14	NA	NA	TGTGCCAGCAGCCAAGGGGGGTGGCCAAACTATGGCTACACCTTC	CASSQGGWPNYGYTF
TRBJ2-7	TRBV2	TRBD2	few	TGTGCCAGCAGGTCCGGGACTAGCGCCTACGAGCAGTACTTC	CASRSGTSAYEQYF
TRBJ1-2	TRBV12-3/TRBV12-4	TRBD1	few	TGTGCCAGCAGTTTCGGACAGGGCGGCTATGGCTACACCTTC	CASSFGQGGYGYTF
TRBJ1-1	TRBV7-9	NA	NA	TGTGCCAGCAGCTTAGGGCAAAGGAACACTGAAGCTTTCTTT	CASSLGQRNTEAFF
TRBJ1-2	TRBV10-3	NA	NA	TGTGCCAGCAGTCCCCAGGGACTTGGCTACACCTTC	CASSPQGLGYTF
TRBJ1-1	TRBV2	TRBD1	NA	TGTGCCAGCAGTGGGGACAGACAGGGCATGAACACTGAAGCTTTCTTT	CASSGDRQGMNTEAFF
TRBJ1-6	TRBV10-3	NA	NA	TGTGCCAGCAGTGAAGCGGCGGGGGTTTTCTCACCCCTCCACTTT	CASSEAAGVFSPLHF
TRBJ2-7	TRBV12-3/TRBV12-4	NA	few	TGTGCCAGCGGGCAGATCGAGCAGTACTTC	CASGQIEQYF
TRBJ1-5	TRBV7-2	NA	few	TGTGCCAGCAGCTTGTACGGAGACAATCAGCCCCAGCATTTT	CASSLYGDNQPQHF
TRBJ2-2	TRBV4-3	TRBD2	NA	TGCGCCACCTTAGCGGGAGCGGCCACCGGGGAGCTGTTTTTT	CATLAGAATGELFF
TRBJ1-1	TRBV29-1	NA	NA	TGCAGCGTTGGGGCTTTGGACAGAGAAGCTTTCTTT	CSVGALDREAFF
TRBJ2-1	TRBV24-1	NA	NA	TGTGCCACCAGTGGGGGCGGGAACTACAATGAGCAGTTCTTC	CATSGGGNYNEQFF
TRBJ2-7	TRBV7-2	TRBD2	few	TGTGCCAGCAGCTTGGTGACTAGCGGGAGGCTCGAGCAGTACTTC	CASSLVTSGRLEQYF
TRBJ2-2	TRBV6-1	NA	NA	TGTGCCAGCAGTCCAGTGAGGAACACCGGGGAGCTGTTTTTT	CASSPVRNTGELFF
TRBJ1-2	TRBV10-3	NA	NA	TGTGCCATCAGAACGGCAGGGGCGCGGGGCTACACCTTC	CAIRTAGARGYTF
TRBJ1-6	TRBV7-9	NA	many	TGTGCCAGCAGCATACGAGACAGCAATTCACCCCTCCACTTT	CASSIRDSNSPLHF
TRBJ1-2	TRBV7-6	NA	NA	TGTGCCAGCAGCTTGGCCGGTGGATTTGAATATGGCTACACCTTC	CASSLAGGFEYGYTF
TRBJ1-2	TRBV7-9	TRBD1	NA	TGTGCCAGCAGCCCAACACAGGGGATCCATGGCTACACCTTC	CASSPTQGIHGYTF
TRBJ2-7	TRBV6-5	NA	once	TGTGCCAGCAGTTGGGGGAGGAAGCGCGAGCAGTACTTC	CASSWGRKREQYF
TRBJ2-7	TRBV6-5	NA	NA	TGTGCCAGCAGTCAAGGCGTCGGCGAGCAGTACTTC	CASSQGVGEQYF
TRBJ1-1	TRBV5-5	TRBD1	few	TGTGCCAGCAGCGCGATAGACAGGGAGTTAGGTGAAGCTTTCTTT	CASSAIDRELGEAFF
TRBJ1-4	TRBV10-3	NA	NA	TGTGCCAGCACAACTAATGAAAAACTGTTTTTT	CASTTNEKLFF
TRBJ2-2	TRBV7-3	NA	many	TGTGCCAGCACCCCCGGCCCGAACACCGGGGAGCTGTTTTTT	CASTPGPNTGELFF
TRBJ2-7	TRBV19	TRBD1	few	TGTGCCAGTAGAGGGACAGGGTGGGACGAGCAGTACTTC	CASRGTGWDEQYF
TRBJ1-2	TRBV20-1	NA	few	TGCAGTGCACCCGATGTGAATGGCTACACCTTC	CSAPDVNGYTF
TRBJ2-7	TRBV20-1	TRBD2	NA	TGCAGTGTCACGGGACTAGCGGGAGATGAGCAGTACTTC	CSVTGLAGDEQYF
TRBJ2-2	TRBV29-1	NA	many	TGCAGCGTTGGTGGGGCGGACGGGGAGCTGTTTTTT	CSVGGADGELFF
TRBJ1-4	TRBV7-9	TRBD1	few	TGTGCCAGCAGCTTGAGGGTCGGGACAGATAATGAAAAACTGTTTTTT	CASSLRVGTDNEKLFF
TRBJ2-7	TRBV11-1	TRBD2	NA	TGTGCCAGTAGCTATAGCGGGAGGGGCAACGAGCAGTACTTC	CASSYSGRGNEQYF
TRBJ1-2	TRBV7-9	NA	NA	TGTGCCAGCAGCTTCTCAGGTCAGGGAATACAAGGCTACACCTTC	CASSFSGQGIQGYTF
TRBJ2-2	TRBV6-5	TRBD1	few	TGTGCCAGCAGACTATCGGACAGGGACGGGGAGCTGTTTTTT	CASRLSDRDGELFF
TRBJ1-4	TRBV6-5	NA	NA	TGTGCCAGCAGTTACTCGACAGCAGCTAATGAAAAACTGTTTTTT	CASSYSTAANEKLFF
TRBJ2-2	TRBV7-9	NA	NA	TGTGCCAGCAGCTCGACGCAGAAAGGGCTGGGGGCCGGGGAGCTGTTTTTT	CASSSTQKGLGAGELFF
TRBJ2-2	TRBV6-5	NA	NA	TGTGCCAGCAGTTCCAATGCCCCCGGGGAGCTGTTTTTT	CASSSNAPGELFF
TRBJ2-3	TRBV20-1	NA	NA	TGCAGTGCCCCACTTCCCGGTCCCCACCCCGCAGATACGCAGTATTTT	CSAPLPGPHPADTQYF
TRBJ1-5	TRBV7-9	NA	NA	TGTGCCAGCAGCAACAGCTCGGGAGACATGTTCGAGCCCCAGCATTTT	CASSNSSGDMFEPQHF
TRBJ1-2	TRBV2	NA	many	TGTGCCAGCAGCGAGACAGGAGGCTATGGCTACACCTTC	CASSETGGYGYTF
TRBJ2-7	TRBV7-9	NA	NA	TGTGCCAGCAGTTTCAAATTACAGGGCCACGAGCAGTACTTC	CASSFKLQGHEQYF
TRBJ2-3	TRBV2	NA	NA	TGTGCCAGCAGCCGGGACGGACGCACAGATACGCAGTATTTT	CASSRDGRTDTQYF
TRBJ2-3	TRBV5-1	NA	NA	TGTGCCAGCAGCTCCCAGGCTAGCCAGAATACGCAGTATTTT	CASSSQASQNTQYF
TRBJ1-2	TRBV29-1	TRBD1	NA	TGCAGCTGGGACAGGGGGCTCGGAGGCTACACCTTC	CSWDRGLGGYTF
TRBJ1-5	TRBV15	NA	few	TGTGCCACCAAGTTCGGTGGGGGGCCAAATCAGCCCCAGCATTTT	CATKFGGGPNQPQHF
TRBJ2-5	TRBV10-3	NA	NA	TGTGCCATCAAGGGCGGCCAAGAGACCCAGTACTTC	CAIKGGQETQYF
TRBJ1-1	TRBV11-2	NA	NA	TGTGCCAGCAGGGTGGGACTGGCAACTGAAGCTTTCTTT	CASRVGLATEAFF
TRBJ2-6	TRBV24-1	NA	few	TGTGCCACCAGTGATTTGCTGGGTGGGGCCAACGTCCTGACTTTC	CATSDLLGGANVLTF
TRBJ2-7	TRBV19	TRBD1	NA	TGTGCCAGTAGTTCCCAGGGGACAGGGGGCGATTATGGCTCCTACGAGCAGTACTTC	CASSSQGTGGDYGSYEQYF